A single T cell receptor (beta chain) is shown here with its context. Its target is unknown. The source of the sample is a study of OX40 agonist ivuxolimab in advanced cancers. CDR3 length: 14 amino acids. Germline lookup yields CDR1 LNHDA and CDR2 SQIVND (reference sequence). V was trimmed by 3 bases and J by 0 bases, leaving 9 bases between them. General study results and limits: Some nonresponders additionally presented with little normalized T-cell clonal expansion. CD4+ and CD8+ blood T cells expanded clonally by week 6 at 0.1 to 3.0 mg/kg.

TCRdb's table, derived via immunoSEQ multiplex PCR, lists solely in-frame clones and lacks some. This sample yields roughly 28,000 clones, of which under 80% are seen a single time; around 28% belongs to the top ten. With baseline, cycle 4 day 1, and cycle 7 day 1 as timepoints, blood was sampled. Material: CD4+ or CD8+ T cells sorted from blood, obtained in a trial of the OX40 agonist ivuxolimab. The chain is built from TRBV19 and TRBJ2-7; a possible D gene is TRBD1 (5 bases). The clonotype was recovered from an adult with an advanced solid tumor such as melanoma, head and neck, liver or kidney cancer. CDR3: CASSIVDSSYEQYF. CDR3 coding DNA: TGTGCCAGTAGTATCGTCGACAGCTCCTACGAGCAGTACTTC.